The TCR beta chain described here comes from a study of monozygotic twins with inflammatory bowel disease. Whole-study results and caveats: Patients got different immunosuppressive treatments, which may have made their repertoires more variable.

Blood (just over 2.4 ml) was collected from every donor individually. Turning to this clonotype: No antigen is known for it.

The CDR3 has 14 amino acids. Per germline, CDR1 SGHRS and CDR2 YFSETQ. The authors made each sample's cDNA in eight separate reactions. TCRdb reprocessed the 5' RACE reads and reports one entry per CDR3 protein, with no DNA. The record lists around 450,000 distinct CDR3 sequences, of which the ten most abundant hold roughly 2.2%. The sample comprised blood. The receptor was isolated from a human donor with ulcerative colitis or Crohn's disease, or a healthy co-twin of an affected twin (not recorded which). The V gene is TRBV5-1, the J gene TRBJ1-1; there is no DNA to check the TCRdb D call of TRBD1. The CDR3 sequence is CAGSLSGVGTEAFF.